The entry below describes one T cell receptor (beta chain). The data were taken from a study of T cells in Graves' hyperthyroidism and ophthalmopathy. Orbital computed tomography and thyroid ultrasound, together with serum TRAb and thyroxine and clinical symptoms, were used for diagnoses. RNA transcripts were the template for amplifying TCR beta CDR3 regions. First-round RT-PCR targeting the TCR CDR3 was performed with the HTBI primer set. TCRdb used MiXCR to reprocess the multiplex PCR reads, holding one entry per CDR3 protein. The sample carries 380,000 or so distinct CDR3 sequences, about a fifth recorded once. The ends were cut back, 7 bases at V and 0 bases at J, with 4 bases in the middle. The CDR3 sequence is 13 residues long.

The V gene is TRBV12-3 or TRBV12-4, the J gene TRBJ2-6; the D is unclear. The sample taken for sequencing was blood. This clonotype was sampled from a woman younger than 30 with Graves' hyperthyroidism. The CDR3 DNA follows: TGTGCCAGCAAACCCTCTGGGGCCAACGTCCTGACTTTC. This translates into CASKPSGANVLTF.